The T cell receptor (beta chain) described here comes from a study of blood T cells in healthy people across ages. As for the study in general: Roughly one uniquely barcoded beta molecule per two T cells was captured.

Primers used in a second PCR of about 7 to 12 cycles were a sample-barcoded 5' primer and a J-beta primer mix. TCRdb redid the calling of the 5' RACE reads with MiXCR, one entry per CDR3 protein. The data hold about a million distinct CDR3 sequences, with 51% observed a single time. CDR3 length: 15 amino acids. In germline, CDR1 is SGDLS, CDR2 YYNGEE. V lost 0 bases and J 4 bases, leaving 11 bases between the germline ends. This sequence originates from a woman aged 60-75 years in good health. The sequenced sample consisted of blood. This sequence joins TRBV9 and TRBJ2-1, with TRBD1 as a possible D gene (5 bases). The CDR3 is CASSVGQFPYNEQFF. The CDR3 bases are TGTGCCAGCAGCGTAGGACAGTTCCCTTACAATGAGCAGTTCTTC. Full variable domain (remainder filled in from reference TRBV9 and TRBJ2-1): DSGVTQTPKHLITATGQRVTLRCSPRSGDLSVYWYQQSLDQGLQFLIQYYNGEERAKGNILERFSAQQFPDLHSELNLSSLELGDSALYFCASSVGQFPYNEQFFGPGTRLTVL.